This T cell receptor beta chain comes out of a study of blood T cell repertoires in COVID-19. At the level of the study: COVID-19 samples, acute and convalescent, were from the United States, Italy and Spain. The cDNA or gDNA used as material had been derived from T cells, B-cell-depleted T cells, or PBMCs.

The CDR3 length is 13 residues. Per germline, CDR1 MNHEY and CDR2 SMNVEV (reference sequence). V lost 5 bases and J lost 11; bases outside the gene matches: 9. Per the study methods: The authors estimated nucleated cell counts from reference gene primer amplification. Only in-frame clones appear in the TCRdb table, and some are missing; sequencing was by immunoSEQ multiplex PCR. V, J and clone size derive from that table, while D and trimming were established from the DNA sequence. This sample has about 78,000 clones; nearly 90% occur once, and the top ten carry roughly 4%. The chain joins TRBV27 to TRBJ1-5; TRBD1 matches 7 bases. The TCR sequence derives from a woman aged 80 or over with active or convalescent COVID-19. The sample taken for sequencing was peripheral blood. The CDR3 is CASSLTIDRAQHF. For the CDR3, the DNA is TGTGCCAGCAGTCTAACTATTGACAGGGCCCAGCATTTT.